This TCR beta chain appears in the sequencing data of a study of CD8 T cells in Susac syndrome. The CDR3 extends over 12 amino acids. Trimming at V came to 5 bases and at J to 6 bases, leaving 4 bases not matched to a gene. The germline gives CDR1 SGHTA, CDR2 FQGNSA. Reverse transcription of roughly 0.5 to 1 ug RNA was carried out with random hexamers. TCRdb itself ran the immunoSEQ multiplex PCR reads through MiXCR, one entry per CDR3 protein. The table lists about 240,000 distinct CDR3 sequences, 90% to 96% of them singletons. The V and J genes are TRBV7-2 and TRBJ2-7; 7 bases map to TRBD2. This receptor was obtained from a human donor with Susac syndrome. Material for sequencing was CD4+ T cells from PBMCs. The CDR3 here is CASSTLAAEQYF. The CDR3 DNA follows: TGTGCCAGCAGCACTCTAGCGGCCGAGCAGTACTTC.